These 12 T cell receptor beta chains were sequenced from one sample in a study of T cells in tumors after PD-1 blockade (dated by TCRdb to the late 2010s). Libraries were constructed by the immunoSEQ multiplex PCR assay. TCRdb carries this immuneACCESS record with in-frame sequences only. Its versions omit some clonotypes, under half of them owing to an unresolved V gene in the studies checked, with the rest unexplained. Across this sample there are around 45,000 clones, with roughly 79% seen only once. In total, the top ten clones hold roughly a sixth of the sample. Explained via the paper, the time point label denotes: before anti-PD-1 therapy. The specimen was PBMCs, collected before anti-PD-1 treatment. All receptors derive from a human donor with basal cell carcinoma.

The chain uses TRBV18 and TRBJ1-5; no definite D call. CDR1 KGHSH and CDR2 LQKENI come from the germline V gene. This CDR3 spans 14 amino acids. The germline V and J ends were trimmed by 6 bases and 2 bases, with 11 bases remaining between them. CDR3 sequence reads: CASSPEQGNQPQHF. In nucleotides, the CDR3 is TGTGCCAGCTCCCCAGAGCAGGGCAATCAGCCCCAGCATTTT. Full variable domain (remainder filled in from reference TRBV18 and TRBJ1-5): NAGVMQNPRHLVRRRGQEARLRCSPMKGHSHVYWYRQLPEEGLKFMVYLQKENIIDESGMPKERFSAEFPKEGPSILRIQQVVRGDSAAYFCASSPEQGNQPQHFGDGTRLSIL.

The J gene is TRBJ1-2, the V gene TRBV5-6, with D possibly TRBD1 on 5 matching bases. This CDR3 has 13 residues. Germline V lookup: CDR1 SGHDT, CDR2 YYEEEE. Trimming took off 6 bases at V and 1 base at J, with 10 bases between the two ends. The CDR3 nucleotides are TGTGCCAGCACCGGGGGGAGTAACTATGGCTACACCTTC. It yields the protein CASTGGSNYGYTF.

The chain employs TRBV15 and TRBJ1-5; D unclear. Per germline, CDR1 LNHNV and CDR2 YYDKDF (reference sequence). V shed 0 bases and J shed 3 bases, with 9 bases lying between them. CDR3 length: 15 residues. CDR3 in amino acids: CATSRDGRDNQPQHF. The CDR3 bases are TGTGCCACCAGCAGAGACGGTAGGGACAATCAGCCCCAGCATTTT.

V is TRBV30 and J is TRBJ1-6; 9 bases match TRBD1. After removal of 0 bases from V and 11 bases from J, the junction contained 8 bases not matched to a gene. The CDR3 has 15 amino acids. Germline V gives CDR1 GTSNPN, CDR2 SVGIG (reference sequence). The CDR3 DNA is TGTGCCTGGAGTGTACCGCGGACAGGGGATCCACCCCTCCACTTT. It translates to CAWSVPRTGDPPLHF.

The chain recombines TRBV5-1 with TRBJ2-2; the D is unclear. CDR3 length: 14 amino acids. Trimming pared 3 bases from V and 0 bases from J, leaving 6 bases between. Germline V gene data show CDR1 as SGHRS and CDR2 as YFSETQ. The CDR3 reads CASSSEANTGELFF. CDR3 sequence (DNA): TGCGCCAGCAGCTCGGAAGCGAACACCGGGGAGCTGTTTTTT.

The chain recombines TRBV9 with TRBJ2-7, with 7 bases matching TRBD1. The CDR3 is made up of 13 amino acids. Per germline, CDR1 SGDLS and CDR2 YYNGEE. The J segment lost 6 bases and the V segment lost 4 bases, leaving 7 bases of the junction unmatched. This CDR3 reads CASSPMTGFEQYF. CDR3 coding DNA: TGTGCCAGCAGCCCCATGACAGGGTTCGAGCAGTACTTC.

The chain employs TRBV6-6 and TRBJ1-5; D call uncertain. Trimming left V 2 bases short and J 0 bases short, with 8 bases between. Germline assignment: CDR1 MNHNY and CDR2 SVGAGI (reference sequence). The CDR3 spans 15 residues. DNA of the CDR3: TGTGCCAGCAGTTACGACGGAATTAGCAATCAGCCCCAGCATTTT. Translated, it gives CASSYDGISNQPQHF.

The chain carries TRBV29-1 and TRBJ2-7; D gene unclear. The CDR3 runs 13 residues. Deletions cut 1 base from V and 2 bases from J, with 9 bases between. The V gene's germline CDR1 is SQVTM and CDR2 ANQGSEA. The CDR3 sequence is CSVEGKKTYEQYF. CDR3 coding DNA: TGCAGCGTTGAAGGCAAAAAGACCTACGAGCAGTACTTC.

V and J are TRBV28 and TRBJ1-2, with 9 bases aligning to TRBD1. The CDR3 length is 13 residues. The junction had 6 bases not matched to a gene; V was cut back by 6 bases and J by 7 bases. Germline V gives CDR1 MDHEN, CDR2 SYDVKM. The CDR3 DNA reads as TGTGCCAGCAGCGGGGACAGGGCGCTTGGCTACACCTTC. Its translation: CASSGDRALGYTF.

This clone was detected a few times. The chain combines TRBV29-1 with TRBJ2-3; 10 positions match TRBD1. Germline V gives CDR1 SQVTM, CDR2 ANQGSEA. This CDR3 has 14 residues. With 6 bases clipped from V and 2 bases from J, the junction kept 5 bases outside the gene matches. CDR3 sequence reads: CSVRQGAPTDTQYF. The DNA for the CDR3 is TGCAGCGTACGACAGGGGGCACCCACAGATACGCAGTATTTT.

V gene TRBV5-1 combines with J gene TRBJ2-2, with D unresolved. Trimming stripped 2 bases from V and 4 bases from J, with 9 bases between. The CDR3 is made up of 14 amino acids. Germline V lookup: CDR1 SGHRS, CDR2 YFSETQ. The CDR3 here is CASSLFDGTGELFF. CDR3 nucleotides: TGCGCCAGCAGCTTATTTGACGGCACCGGGGAGCTGTTTTTT.

V usage is TRBV6-6 and J usage is TRBJ2-2, with a tentative D call TRBD1 (5 bases). Germline-derived CDR1 and CDR2 are MNHNY and SVGAGI (reference sequence). The germline V and J ends were trimmed by 5 bases and 4 bases, with 5 bases remaining between them. The CDR3 is made up of 12 amino acids. The CDR3 loop reads CASSRGTGELFF. CDR3 sequence (DNA): TGTGCCAGCAGTAGGGGCACCGGGGAGCTGTTTTTT.